What follows describes a single TCR beta chain. The data are from a study of cytomegalovirus exposure and HLA in healthy donors. CDR1 SEHNR and CDR2 FQNEAQ come from the germline V gene (reference sequence). This CDR3 has 13 residues. Trimming cost V 2 bases and J 8 bases, with 10 bases left between them. The PCR contained 60 Vbeta and 13 Jbeta primers. TCRdb keeps only in-frame clones here, not all; method: immunoSEQ multiplex PCR. The sample includes 150,000 to 200,000 clones, around 85% of them seen just once. The clonotype was recovered from a boy between 2 and 10 years old in good health and CMV-seronegative. The sample comprised PBMCs. The V and J genes are TRBV7-9 and TRBJ2-1; D perhaps matches TRBD1 (5 bases). CDR3 sequence: CASSLNSRDEQFF. CDR3 DNA sequence: TGTGCCAGCAGCTTAAACAGCAGGGATGAGCAGTTCTTC. Full variable domain (missing parts from reference TRBV7-9 and TRBJ2-1): DTGVSQNPRHKITKRGQNVTFRCDPISEHNRLYWYRQTLGQGPEFLTYFQNEAQLEKSRLLSDRFSAERPKGSFSTLEIQRTEQGDSAMYLCASSLNSRDEQFFGPGTRLTVL.